These 22 T cell receptor beta chains came from one sample sequenced in a study of T cell responses to AZD1222 COVID-19 vaccine. The repertoire was sequenced with immunoSEQ multiplex PCR; TCRdb's copy has only in-frame clones and lacks some. The repertoire has 130,000 to 150,000 clones, 85% to 95% of them found once; the top ten carry 9% to 15%. Here the sequenced sample was peripheral blood, taken after recovery from COVID-19. Source of these receptors: an adult who had recovered from COVID-19.

This chain links TRBV28 with TRBJ2-3, with 8 nucleotides matching TRBD1. With V trimmed by 5 bases and J by 2 bases, 6 bases remained unmatched. CDR3 length: 15 amino acids. Germline lookup yields CDR1 MDHEN and CDR2 SYDVKM. The CDR3 nucleotides are TGTGCCAGCAGTGTCGGACAGGGTCACACAGATACGCAGTATTTT. This gives the protein CASSVGQGHTDTQYF.

This clone was observed a handful of times. The chain joins TRBV7-8 to TRBJ2-2; D not certain. The CDR3 covers 14 residues. The V gene lost 5 bases and the J gene lost 0 bases, with 7 bases spanning the gap. Germline V CDR1 and CDR2: SGHVS, FQNEAQ. This CDR3 reads CASSPTTNTGELFF. The CDR3 bases are TGTGCCAGCAGCCCCACTACGAACACCGGGGAGCTGTTTTTT.

The CDR3 loop reads CAWSVAGLSYNEQFF. CDR3 nucleotide sequence: TGTGCCTGGAGTGTTGCGGGACTTTCCTACAATGAGCAGTTCTTC. The chain links TRBV30 to TRBJ2-1, with D possibly being TRBD2 (6 bases). Germline CDR1 GTSNPN, CDR2 SVGIG (reference sequence). The CDR3 consists of 15 residues. Trimming removed 0 bases from V and 1 base from J, with 10 bases in between.

Comments on this clone: One junction end does not reproduce the germline sequence, and a read error may be involved. This sequence joins TRBV25-1 and TRBJ1-1, with 7 bases matching TRBD1. The CDR3 is 12 residues long. Per the germline V gene, CDR1 is MGHDK and CDR2 is SYGVNS. The CDR3 sequence is CVSSERGRGLIF. CDR3 DNA sequence: TGTGTCAGCAGTGAAAGGGGTAGGGGGCTTATCTTT. Filled out from reference TRBV25-1 and TRBJ1-1, the complete variable domain reads EADIYQTPRYLVIGTGKKITLECSQTMGHDKMYWYQQDPGMELHLIHYSYGVNSTEKGDLSSESTVSRIRTEHFPLTLESARPSHTSQYLCVSSERGRGLIFGQGTRLTVV.

This chain links TRBV7-9 with TRBJ1-5, with unresolved D. Per germline, CDR1 SEHNR and CDR2 FQNEAQ (reference sequence). The CDR3 is 15 residues long. Deletions cut 4 bases from V and 3 bases from J, with 13 bases between. CDR3 coding DNA: TGTGCCAGCAGCTACTCCGACGGCCCCAATCAGCCCCAGCATTTT. It specifies CASSYSDGPNQPQHF.

The chain combines TRBV21-1 with TRBJ2-7; the table's D call, TRBD2, has no DNA check behind it. TRBV21-1 is an annotated pseudogene. The CDR3 runs to 14 residues. As DNA, the CDR3 is TGTGCCAGCAGCTCGAGCGGGAGGGCCTACGAGCAGTACTTC. Protein: CASSSSGRAYEQYF.

In this sample, this clone turned up once. CDR3 region: CASSQDGGEGLAKNIQYF. The CDR3 nucleotides are TGTGCCAGCAGCCAAGATGGAGGGGAGGGATTAGCCAAAAACATTCAGTACTTC. V gene TRBV4-2 combines with J gene TRBJ2-4, with 7 bases matching TRBD2. Losses at the gene ends were 0 bases for V and 0 bases for J; bases not matched to a gene: 8. The germline V gene has CDR1 LGHNA and CDR2 YNFKEQ. This CDR3 has 18 amino acids.

CDR3 nucleotide sequence: TGTGCCAGCAGTTTTCGCGGCAGGGAAAGGAATCAGCCCCAGCATTTT. Its protein is CASSFRGRERNQPQHF. The genes are TRBV28 and TRBJ1-5; tentative D call: TRBD1 (5 bases). The CDR3 runs to 16 residues. The germline V and J ends were trimmed by 3 bases and 4 bases, with 16 bases remaining between them. Germline lookup yields CDR1 MDHEN and CDR2 SYDVKM.

This chain links TRBV5-4 with TRBJ1-2; 8 bases align to TRBD1. V lost 0 bases and J lost 2; bases outside the gene matches: 6. Germline V gene lookup returns CDR1 SGHNT and CDR2 YYREEE (reference sequence). The CDR3 extends over 16 amino acids. This CDR3 reads CASSLEWTGINYGYTF. The DNA for the CDR3 is TGTGCCAGCAGCTTGGAATGGACAGGGATAAACTATGGCTACACCTTC. Using reference TRBV5-4 and TRBJ1-2 for the parts outside the CDR3, the full variable domain is ETGVTQSPTHLIKTRGQQVTLRCSSQSGHNTVSWYQQALGQGPQFIFQYYREEENGRGNFPPRFSGLQFPNYSSELNVNALELDDSALYLCASSLEWTGINYGYTFGSGTRLTVV.

This chain joins TRBV11-1 and TRBJ1-5; D may be TRBD1 (5 bases). V lost 5 bases, J lost 2 bases, and 10 bases lay in between. The CDR3 loop spans 14 amino acids. Germline CDR1 SGHAT, CDR2 FQDESV (reference sequence). CDR3 residues: CASSQGHGNQPQHF. CDR3 bases: TGTGCCAGCAGCCAAGGACACGGCAATCAGCCCCAGCATTTT.

The chain combines TRBV19 with TRBJ2-5, with 8 positions matching TRBD2. The CDR3 covers 13 residues. CDR1 is LNHDA and CDR2 is SQIVND in the germline V gene (reference sequence). V was pared by 10 bases and J by 2 bases, with 6 bases of the junction left unmatched. CDR3: CATRSGTQETQYF. CDR3 nucleotides: TGTGCCACCCGTAGCGGGACTCAAGAGACCCAGTACTTC.

Here the CDR3 reads CASSPHRLDGISPLHF. CDR3 nucleotide sequence: TGTGCCAGCAGTCCGCACCGTCTAGACGGGATTTCACCCCTCCACTTT. The rearrangement links TRBV28 to TRBJ1-6; no clear D. V was trimmed by 5 bases and J by 9 bases, leaving 20 bases between them. Per germline, CDR1 MDHEN and CDR2 SYDVKM. This CDR3 is built from 16 residues.

The gene calls are TRBV4-1 and TRBJ2-7; 10 nucleotides match TRBD2. This CDR3 has 15 residues. Germline values: CDR1 MGHRA, CDR2 YSYEKL. V lost 1 base to trimming and J lost 7 bases; unmatched junction nucleotides: 7. DNA for the CDR3: TGCGCCAGCAGCCAAGTAGCGGGAGGCCAATGGGAGCAGTACTTC. Encoded protein: CASSQVAGGQWEQYF.

The chain recombines TRBV28 with TRBJ2-7; either TRBD1 or TRBD2 may supply D (5 bases each). V lost 4 bases to trimming and J lost 7 bases, with 23 bases between them. The CDR3 spans 16 residues. The germline V gene encodes CDR1 MDHEN and CDR2 SYDVKM. In nucleotides, the CDR3 is TGTGCCAGCAGTTCAGGCCCCCAACCGGGGCCTGGGGAGCAGTACTTC. Protein: CASSSGPQPGPGEQYF.

The chain combines TRBV7-9 with TRBJ2-7, with D tentatively TRBD1 (5 bases). V dropped 3 bases and J dropped 6 bases, with 12 bases sitting between them. This CDR3 comprises 13 residues. Germline-derived CDR1 and CDR2 are SEHNR and FQNEAQ (reference sequence). CDR3 DNA: TGTGCCAGCAGCTTCGAAGGGGTGGGCGAGCAGTACTTC. Residues: CASSFEGVGEQYF.

The genes are TRBV29-1 and TRBJ2-7; 7 nucleotides line up with TRBD1. The CDR3 has 11 amino acids. V shed 4 bases and J 6 bases; nucleotides not matched to a gene: 3. Germline V lookup: CDR1 SQVTM, CDR2 ANQGSEA. CDR3 bases: TGCAGCGTTGGACAGGGAGTCGAGCAGTACTTC. Translated: CSVGQGVEQYF.

The rearrangement links TRBV6-5 to TRBJ2-1; 8 bases line up with TRBD2. CDR1 and CDR2 (germline): MNHEY, SVGAGI. V dropped 8 bases and J dropped 1; count of bases not matched to a gene: 7. The CDR3 totals 15 residues. In nucleotides, the CDR3 is TGTGCCAGCGCGAGGAGCGGGAGATCCTACAATGAGCAGTTCTTC. This gives the protein CASARSGRSYNEQFF.

The chain's CDR3 is CASSVDGNTEAFF. CDR3 in DNA: TGTGCCAGCAGCGTAGACGGGAACACTGAAGCTTTCTTT. This rearrangement joins TRBV9 to TRBJ1-1; no firm D call. V lost 0 bases and J lost 1, with 4 bases in between. CDR3 length equals 13 residues. The germline V gene encodes CDR1 SGDLS and CDR2 YYNGEE.

V is TRBV30 and J is TRBJ2-5; 11 bases agree with TRBD2. CDR1 is GTSNPN and CDR2 is SVGIG in the germline V gene (reference sequence). The CDR3 covers 15 residues. The trim removed 0 bases at V and 2 bases at J, leaving 2 bases unmatched. The CDR3 protein is CAWSVRLAGQETQYF. The CDR3 DNA reads as TGTGCCTGGAGTGTAAGACTAGCGGGACAAGAGACCCAGTACTTC.

This chain links TRBV2 with TRBJ1-2, with TRBD1 as a possible D gene (5 bases). The CDR3 covers 13 residues. Germline values: CDR1 SNHLY, CDR2 FYNNEI. The V end was cut by 7 bases, the J end by 8 bases, with 17 bases between. The CDR3 DNA is TGTGCCAGCACCCAGGAGGGGCGAGGGGGCTACACCTTC. The encoded protein is CASTQEGRGGYTF.

In its sample, this clone was seen once. The chain carries TRBV28 and TRBJ2-7; D tentatively fits TRBD1 or TRBD2 (5 bases each). V shed 5 bases and J shed 6 bases, with 23 bases lying between them. Germline-derived CDR1 and CDR2 are MDHEN and SYDVKM. This CDR3 has 16 amino acids. The CDR3 region is CASSPQIPGRPGEQYF. The CDR3 region has the DNA TGTGCCAGCAGTCCACAAATCCCGGGGCGGCCAGGCGAGCAGTACTTC.

The chain employs TRBV15 and TRBJ1-1; D might be TRBD1 (6 bases). Germline assignment: CDR1 LNHNV and CDR2 YYDKDF (reference sequence). The CDR3 is 15 amino acids. Deletions cut 2 bases from V and 2 bases from J, with 12 bases between. This chain's CDR3 is CATSRYREINTEAFF. CDR3 coding DNA: TGTGCCACCAGCAGATACAGGGAGATTAACACTGAAGCTTTCTTT.